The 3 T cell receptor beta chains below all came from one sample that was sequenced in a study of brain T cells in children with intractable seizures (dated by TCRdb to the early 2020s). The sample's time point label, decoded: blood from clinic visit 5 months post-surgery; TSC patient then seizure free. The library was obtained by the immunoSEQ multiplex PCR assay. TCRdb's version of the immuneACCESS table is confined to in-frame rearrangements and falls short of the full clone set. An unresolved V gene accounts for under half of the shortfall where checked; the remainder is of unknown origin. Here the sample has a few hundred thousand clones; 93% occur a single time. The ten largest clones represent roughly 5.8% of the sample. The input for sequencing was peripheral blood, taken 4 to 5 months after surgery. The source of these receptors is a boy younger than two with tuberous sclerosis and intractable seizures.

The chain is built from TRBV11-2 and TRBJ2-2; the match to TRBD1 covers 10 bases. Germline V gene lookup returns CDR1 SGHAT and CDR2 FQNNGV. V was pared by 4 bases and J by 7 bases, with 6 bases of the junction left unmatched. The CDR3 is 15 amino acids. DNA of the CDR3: TGTGCCAGCAGCTCCGGGACAGGGGTTATCGGGGAGCTGTTTTTT. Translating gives CASSSGTGVIGELFF.

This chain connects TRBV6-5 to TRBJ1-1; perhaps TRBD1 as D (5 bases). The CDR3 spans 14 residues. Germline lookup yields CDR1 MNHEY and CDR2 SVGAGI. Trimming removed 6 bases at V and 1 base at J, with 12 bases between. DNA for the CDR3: TGTGCCAGCAGACGAGAGACAGCGAACACTGAAGCTTTCTTT. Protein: CASRRETANTEAFF.

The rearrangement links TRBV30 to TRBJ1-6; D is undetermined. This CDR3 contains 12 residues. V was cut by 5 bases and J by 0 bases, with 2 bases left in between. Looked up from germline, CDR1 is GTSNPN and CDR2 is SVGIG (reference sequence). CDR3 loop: CAWDSYNSPLHF. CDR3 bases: TGTGCCTGGGACTCCTATAATTCACCCCTCCACTTT. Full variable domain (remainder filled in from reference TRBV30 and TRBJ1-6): SQTIHQWPATLVQPVGSPLSLECTVEGTSNPNLYWYRQAAGRGLQLLFYSVGIGQISSEVPQNLSASRPQDRQFILSSKKLLLSDSGFYLCAWDSYNSPLHFGNGTRLTVT.